The rows below give T cell receptor beta chains drawn from one sample of a study of blood T cell repertoires in COVID-19. The method was immunoSEQ multiplex PCR; TCRdb's version includes in-frame clones alone and lacks a portion of them. This sample has roughly 220,000 clones, with 85% to 90% found just once. The sequenced sample consisted of PBMCs or T cells enriched from blood (not recorded which). Every receptor here comes from a woman between 50 and 59 years old with acute COVID-19. Each CDR3 is given with its conserved first and last residue. D genes are given only for firm matches. The size of a clone is reported for some rows only, either as once, few or many, or as a class for expanded clones.

abundance,d_gene,v_gene,j_gene,CDR3nt,CDR3aa
NA,NA,TRBV6-9,TRBJ2-7,TGTGCCAGCAGTCAATGGGACACGACCGACTCCTACGAGCAGTACTTC,CASSQWDTTDSYEQYF
NA,NA,TRBV7-9,TRBJ2-7,TGTGCCAGCAGCTTAGAGGTACAGGTCTACGAGCAGTACTTC,CASSLEVQVYEQYF
NA,TRBD1,TRBV6-5,TRBJ2-2,TGTGCCAGCGGGGGACAGGGTGTAGCCGGGGAGCTGTTTTTT,CASGGQGVAGELFF
once,NA,TRBV4-2,TRBJ2-1,TGTGCCAGCAGCCAAGATCTGAGTAAGAACTACAATGAGCAGTTCTTC,CASSQDLSKNYNEQFF
NA,NA,TRBV7-9,TRBJ1-5,TGTGCCAGCAGCTTAGGATCAGGGCATCAGCCCCAGCATTTT,CASSLGSGHQPQHF
NA,TRBD1,TRBV7-8,TRBJ1-5,TGTGCCAGCAGCTCCGACAGGGTATCGAGGAATCAGCCCCAGCATTTT,CASSSDRVSRNQPQHF
NA,TRBD2,TRBV27,TRBJ2-2,TGTGCCAGCAGTTTGTTTGGACTAGCGGACACCGGGGAGCTGTTTTTT,CASSLFGLADTGELFF
NA,TRBD2,TRBV9,TRBJ2-1,TGTGCCAGCAGCACGGGAACTAGCGGTTATTACAATGAGCAGTTCTTC,CASSTGTSGYYNEQFF
few,NA,TRBV20-1,TRBJ1-4,TGCAGTGCCAGTAGTGGACAAGCAGAGGAAAAACTGTTTTTT,CSASSGQAEEKLFF
NA,TRBD1,TRBV28,TRBJ2-1,TGTGCCAGCAGTCCCAGAAGGGGGCAGGGGATGGATGAGCAGTTCTTC,CASSPRRGQGMDEQFF
NA,TRBD2,TRBV11-2,TRBJ2-7,TGTGCCAGCAGCGATTGGCGGGAGCCCCCCTACGAGCAGTACTTC,CASSDWREPPYEQYF
NA,NA,TRBV28,TRBJ1-5,TGTGCCAGCAGTTTATCAGGGGTCAGAAATCAGCCCCAGCATTTT,CASSLSGVRNQPQHF
NA,NA,TRBV28,TRBJ1-1,TGTGCCAGCAGTTTTTCAGTTATGAACACTGAAGCTTTCTTT,CASSFSVMNTEAFF
NA,NA,TRBV28,TRBJ2-7,TGTGCCAGCAGATTAGGAGGCAGCTTCTACGAGCAGTACTTC,CASRLGGSFYEQYF
NA,NA,TRBV11-2,TRBJ1-1,TGTGCCAGCAGCTTAGTGAGGAACACTGAAGCTTTCTTT,CASSLVRNTEAFF
NA,NA,TRBV27,TRBJ1-4,TGTGCCAGCAGTTTTCGGGGAACTAATGAAAAACTGTTTTTT,CASSFRGTNEKLFF
NA,NA,TRBV28,TRBJ1-2,TGTGCCAGCAGTAATCAGGGCTATGGCTACACCTTC,CASSNQGYGYTF
few,NA,TRBV7-9,TRBJ1-2,TGTGCCAGCAGCTTAGAGAAAGTGGGGGCCGTGCGGGGCTACACCTTC,CASSLEKVGAVRGYTF
NA,NA,TRBV28,TRBJ1-1,TGTGCCAGCAGTCCCGCCTGGGGGAGGGACACTGAAGCTTTCTTT,CASSPAWGRDTEAFF
NA,NA,TRBV6-2/TRBV6-3,TRBJ1-1,TGTGCCAGCAGCTTCCGACAGATCAAGAACACTGAAGCTTTCTTT,CASSFRQIKNTEAFF
once,NA,TRBV7-8,TRBJ2-1,TGTGCCAGCAGCCCAACATGGAATGAGCAGTTCTTC,CASSPTWNEQFF
few,TRBD1,TRBV28,TRBJ1-1,TGTGCCAGCAGACCCTGGACAGGGAGTACTGAAGCTTTCTTT,CASRPWTGSTEAFF
NA,NA,TRBV15,TRBJ1-2,TGTGCCACCAGCAGAGAGGTCGGTCCCTCATATGGCTACACCTTC,CATSREVGPSYGYTF
NA,NA,TRBV7-9,TRBJ1-1,TGTGCCAGCAGCCTAGGAGCGAACACTGAAGCTTTCTTT,CASSLGANTEAFF
NA,NA,TRBV7-9,TRBJ2-3,TGTGCCAGCAGTCGTTGGAGCGGGCGGGACACAGATACGCAGTATTTT,CASSRWSGRDTDTQYF
NA,NA,TRBV6-5,TRBJ1-5,TGTGCCAGCAGTTTGACAGCGTTCAATCAGCCCCAGCATTTT,CASSLTAFNQPQHF